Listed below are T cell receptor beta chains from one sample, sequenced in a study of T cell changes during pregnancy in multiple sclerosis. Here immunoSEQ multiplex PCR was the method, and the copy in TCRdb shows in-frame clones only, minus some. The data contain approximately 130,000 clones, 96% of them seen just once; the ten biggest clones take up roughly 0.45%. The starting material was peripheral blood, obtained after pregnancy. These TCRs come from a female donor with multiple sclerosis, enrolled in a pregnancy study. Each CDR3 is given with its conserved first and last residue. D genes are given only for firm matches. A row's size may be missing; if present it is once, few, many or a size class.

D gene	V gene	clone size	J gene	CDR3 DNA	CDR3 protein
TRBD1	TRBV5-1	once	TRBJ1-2	TGCGCCAGTCGACAGGGTCTACTCTATGGCTACACCTTC	CASRQGLLYGYTF
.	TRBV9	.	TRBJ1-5	TGTGCCAGCAGCGCGGACATTCTTCAGCCCCAGCATTTT	CASSADILQPQHF
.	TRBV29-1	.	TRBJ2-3	TGCAGCGTTGCGGAGGGGTTGAGCACAGATACGCAGTATTTT	CSVAEGLSTDTQYF
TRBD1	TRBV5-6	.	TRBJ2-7	TGTGCCAGCAGCTTACAGGGGGCTTACGAGCAGTACTTC	CASSLQGAYEQYF
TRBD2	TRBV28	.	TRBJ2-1	TGTGCCAGCAGTTTAAGACTAGCCAATGAGCAGTTCTTC	CASSLRLANEQFF
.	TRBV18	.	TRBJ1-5	TGTGCCAGCTCACCGCTACGGGGGAACCAGCCCCAGCATTTT	CASSPLRGNQPQHF
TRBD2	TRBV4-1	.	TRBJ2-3	TGCGCCAGCAGAAACGCTCTAGCGGGAGAGCGAGATACGCAGTATTTT	CASRNALAGERDTQYF
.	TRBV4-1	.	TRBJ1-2	TGCGCCAGCAGCCAAGCAGGGGCCGGGCAGGGCTACACCTTC	CASSQAGAGQGYTF
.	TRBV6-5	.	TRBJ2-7	TGTGCCAGCACCCCGAATAAGGGGAACGAGCAGTACTTC	CASTPNKGNEQYF
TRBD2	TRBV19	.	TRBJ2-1	TGTGCCAGTAGTCCCGGAATAGGACTAGCGGGAGCGCGGAATGAGCAGTTCTTC	CASSPGIGLAGARNEQFF